The 4 T cell receptor beta chains listed next were all sequenced from one sample in a study of T cell responses to AZD1222 COVID-19 vaccine. Method: immunoSEQ multiplex PCR; TCRdb's copy keeps in-frame clones and lacks some. The data hold about 260,000 clones, with 80% to 95% observed a single time. Sequenced here: peripheral blood, sampled on day 0 of AZD1222 vaccination. These TCRs come from an adult in good health.

V gene TRBV7-9 combines with J gene TRBJ1-2; D is undetermined. Germline CDR1 and CDR2: SEHNR and FQNEAQ (reference sequence). Trimming took 1 base from V and 1 from J, leaving 10 bases between them. This CDR3 is 15 amino acids long. The CDR3: CASSLVAGNNYGYTF. As DNA, the CDR3 is TGTGCCAGCAGCTTAGTCGCTGGGAATAACTATGGCTACACCTTC.

The J gene is TRBJ2-7, the V gene TRBV18; 13 positions match TRBD2. Germline assignment: CDR1 KGHSH and CDR2 LQKENI. The ends lost 5 bases at V and 0 bases at J; junction bases unmatched: 4. CDR3 length equals 16 residues. The CDR3 region has the DNA TGTGCCAGCTCAGCGGGACTAGCGGGAACCTCCTACGAGCAGTACTTC. Its translation is CASSAGLAGTSYEQYF.

The chain carries TRBV6-5 and TRBJ1-2, with 7 bases that match TRBD1. Germline CDR1 reads MNHEY; CDR2 reads SVGAGI. The trim removed 4 bases at V and 10 bases at J, leaving 9 bases unmatched. The CDR3 is made up of 13 amino acids. CDR3 DNA sequence: TGTGCCAGCAGTTCCTCGGACAGGCTTTTCTACACCTTC. Encoded protein: CASSSSDRLFYTF.

The chain carries TRBV24-1 and TRBJ2-5; TRBD2 is a possible D gene (5 bases). The CDR3 is made up of 13 amino acids. Germline values: CDR1 KGHDR, CDR2 SFDVKD. V lost 2 bases, J lost 2 bases, and 5 bases lay in between. CDR3: CATSDWTQETQYF. The CDR3 DNA sequence: TGTGCCACCAGTGATTGGACTCAAGAGACCCAGTACTTC.